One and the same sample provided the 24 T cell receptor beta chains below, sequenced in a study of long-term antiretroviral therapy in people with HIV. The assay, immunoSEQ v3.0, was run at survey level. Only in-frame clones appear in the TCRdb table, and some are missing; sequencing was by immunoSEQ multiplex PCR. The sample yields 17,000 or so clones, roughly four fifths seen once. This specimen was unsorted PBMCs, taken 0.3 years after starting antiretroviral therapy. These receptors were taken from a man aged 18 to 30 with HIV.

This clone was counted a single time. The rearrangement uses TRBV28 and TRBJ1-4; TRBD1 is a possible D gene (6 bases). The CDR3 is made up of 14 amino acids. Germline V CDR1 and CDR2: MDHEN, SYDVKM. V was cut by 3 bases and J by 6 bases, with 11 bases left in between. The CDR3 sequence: CASSFQGLDEKLFF. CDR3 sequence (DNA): TGTGCCAGCAGTTTCCAGGGGCTAGATGAAAAACTGTTTTTT.

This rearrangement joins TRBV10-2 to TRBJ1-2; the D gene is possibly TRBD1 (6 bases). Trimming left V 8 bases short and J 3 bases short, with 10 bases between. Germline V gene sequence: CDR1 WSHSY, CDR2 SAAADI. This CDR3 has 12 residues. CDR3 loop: CASATGDYGYTF. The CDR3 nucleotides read TGCGCCAGCGCGACAGGAGACTATGGCTACACCTTC.

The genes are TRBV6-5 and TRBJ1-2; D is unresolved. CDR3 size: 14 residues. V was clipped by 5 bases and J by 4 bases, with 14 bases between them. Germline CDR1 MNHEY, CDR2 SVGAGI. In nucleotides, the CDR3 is TGTGCCAGCAGTCTCCTCGCTACAAGCTATGGCTACACCTTC. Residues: CASSLLATSYGYTF.

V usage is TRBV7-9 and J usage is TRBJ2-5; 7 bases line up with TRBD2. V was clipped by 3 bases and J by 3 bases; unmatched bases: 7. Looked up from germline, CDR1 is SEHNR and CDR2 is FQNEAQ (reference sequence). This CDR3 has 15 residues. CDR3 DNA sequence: TGTGCCAGCAGCTTGTACCAAGGGACTAAAGAGACCCAGTACTTC. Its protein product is CASSLYQGTKETQYF.

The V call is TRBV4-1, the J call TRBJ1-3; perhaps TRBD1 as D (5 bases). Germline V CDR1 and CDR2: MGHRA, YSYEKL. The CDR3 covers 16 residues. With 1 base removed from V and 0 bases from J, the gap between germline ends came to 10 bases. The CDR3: CASSQVEGASGNTIYF. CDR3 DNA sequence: TGCGCCAGCAGCCAAGTAGAAGGGGCCTCTGGAAACACCATATATTTT.

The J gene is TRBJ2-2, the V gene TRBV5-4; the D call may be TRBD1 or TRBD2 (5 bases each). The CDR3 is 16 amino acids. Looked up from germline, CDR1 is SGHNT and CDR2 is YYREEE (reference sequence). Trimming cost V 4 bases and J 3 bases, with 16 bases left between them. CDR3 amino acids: CASSRLTGRDTGELFF. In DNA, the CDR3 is TGTGCCAGCAGCCGGCTGACGGGGCGGGACACCGGGGAGCTGTTTTTT.

CDR3 in amino acids: CAAGVGVSSYEQYF. The DNA for the CDR3 is TGTGCCGCCGGGGTGGGGGTCAGCTCCTACGAGCAGTACTTC. The rearrangement uses TRBV7-8 and TRBJ2-7; D might be TRBD1 or TRBD2, each matching 5 bases. Per the germline V gene, CDR1 is SGHVS and CDR2 is FQNEAQ. V lost 11 bases and J lost 0, with 17 bases in between. CDR3 size: 14 residues.

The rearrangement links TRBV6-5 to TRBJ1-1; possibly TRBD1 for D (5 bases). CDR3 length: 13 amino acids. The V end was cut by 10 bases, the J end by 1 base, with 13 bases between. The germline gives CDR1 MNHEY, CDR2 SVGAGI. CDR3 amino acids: CATRDPWNTEAFF. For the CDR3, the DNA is TGTGCCACGCGGGACCCTTGGAACACTGAAGCTTTCTTT.

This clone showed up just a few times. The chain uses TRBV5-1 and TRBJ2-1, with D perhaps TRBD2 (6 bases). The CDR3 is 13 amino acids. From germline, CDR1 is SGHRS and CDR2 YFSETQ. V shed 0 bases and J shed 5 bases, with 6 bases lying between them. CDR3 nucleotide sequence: TGCGCCAGCAGCTTGGGGGGGGACAATGAGCAGTTCTTC. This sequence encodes CASSLGGDNEQFF.

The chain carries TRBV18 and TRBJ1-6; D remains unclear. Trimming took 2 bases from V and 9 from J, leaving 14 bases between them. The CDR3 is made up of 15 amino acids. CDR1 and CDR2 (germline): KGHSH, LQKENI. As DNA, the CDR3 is TGTGCCAGCTCACCAGGACGGGATTATGGTTCACCCCTCCACTTT. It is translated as CASSPGRDYGSPLHF.

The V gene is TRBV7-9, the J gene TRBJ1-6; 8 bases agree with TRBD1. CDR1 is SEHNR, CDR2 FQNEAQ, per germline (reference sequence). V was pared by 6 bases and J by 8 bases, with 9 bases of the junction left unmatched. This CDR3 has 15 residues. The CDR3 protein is CASRHGQGGDSPLHF. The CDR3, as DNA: TGTGCCAGCAGACATGGACAGGGAGGGGATTCACCCCTCCACTTT. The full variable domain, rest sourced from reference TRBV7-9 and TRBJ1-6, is DTGVSQNPRHKITKRGQNVTFRCDPISEHNRLYWYRQTLGQGPEFLTYFQNEAQLEKSRLLSDRFSAERPKGSFSTLEIQRTEQGDSAMYLCASRHGQGGDSPLHFGNGTRLTVT.

The CDR3 nucleotides are TGTGCCAGCAGCCCGCCGCACTCAAGCTCCTTAAAGAACACTGAAGCTTTCTTT. Residues: CASSPPHSSSLKNTEAFF. The genes are TRBV28 and TRBJ1-1, with D hard to call. Trimming pared 6 bases from V and 1 base from J, leaving 24 bases between. Germline V lookup: CDR1 MDHEN, CDR2 SYDVKM. The CDR3 covers 18 residues.

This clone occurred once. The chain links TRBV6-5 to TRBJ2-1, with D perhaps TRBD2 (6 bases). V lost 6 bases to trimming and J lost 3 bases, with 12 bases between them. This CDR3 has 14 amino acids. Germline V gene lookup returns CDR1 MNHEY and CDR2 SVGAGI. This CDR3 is CASRPYGGYNEQFF. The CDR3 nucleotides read TGTGCCAGCAGACCCTACGGGGGCTACAATGAGCAGTTCTTC.

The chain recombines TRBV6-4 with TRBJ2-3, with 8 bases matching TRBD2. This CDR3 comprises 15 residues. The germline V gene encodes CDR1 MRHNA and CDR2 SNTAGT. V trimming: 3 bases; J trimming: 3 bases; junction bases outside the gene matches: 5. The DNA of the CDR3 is TGTGCCAGCAGTGAGGGTAGCGGGGAGACAGATACGCAGTATTTT. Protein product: CASSEGSGETDTQYF.

The CDR3 DNA sequence: TGTGCCAGCAGCCCCCGACTAGCGGGGGGGAATGAGCAGTTCTTC. It codes for CASSPRLAGGNEQFF. The chain joins TRBV7-2 to TRBJ2-1, with TRBD2 matching over 14 bases. Per germline, CDR1 SGHTA and CDR2 FQGNSA. CDR3 size: 15 residues. The V gene end was trimmed by 5 bases and the J gene end by 7 bases; junction bases not matched to a gene: 4.

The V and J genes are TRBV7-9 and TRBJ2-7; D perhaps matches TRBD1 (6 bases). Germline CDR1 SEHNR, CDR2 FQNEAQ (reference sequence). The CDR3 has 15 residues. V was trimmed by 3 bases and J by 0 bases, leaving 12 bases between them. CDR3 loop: CASSFLRGFSYEQYF. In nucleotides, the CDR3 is TGTGCCAGCAGCTTCCTAAGGGGGTTCTCCTACGAGCAGTACTTC.

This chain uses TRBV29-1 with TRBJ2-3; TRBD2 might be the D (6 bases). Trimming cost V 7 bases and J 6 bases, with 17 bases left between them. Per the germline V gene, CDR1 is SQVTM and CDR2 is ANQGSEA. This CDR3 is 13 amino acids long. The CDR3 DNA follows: TGCAGCGCCGGAGGGGCGGGGCGGGATACGCAGTATTTT. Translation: CSAGGAGRDTQYF.

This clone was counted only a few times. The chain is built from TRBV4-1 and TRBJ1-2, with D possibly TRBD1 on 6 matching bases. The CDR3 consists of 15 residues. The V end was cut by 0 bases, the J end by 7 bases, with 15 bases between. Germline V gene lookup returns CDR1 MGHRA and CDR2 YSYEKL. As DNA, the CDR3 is TGCGCCAGCAGCCAAGAGAGGGGGTCCGGGGCTGGCTACACCTTC. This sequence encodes CASSQERGSGAGYTF.

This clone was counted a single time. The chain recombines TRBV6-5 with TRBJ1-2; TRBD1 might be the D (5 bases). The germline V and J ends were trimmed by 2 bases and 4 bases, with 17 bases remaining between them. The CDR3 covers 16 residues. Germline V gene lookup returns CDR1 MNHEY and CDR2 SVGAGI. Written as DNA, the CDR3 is TGTGCCAGCAGTTACCCGCCCGGCAGGGACCTCTATGGCTACACCTTC. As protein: CASSYPPGRDLYGYTF.

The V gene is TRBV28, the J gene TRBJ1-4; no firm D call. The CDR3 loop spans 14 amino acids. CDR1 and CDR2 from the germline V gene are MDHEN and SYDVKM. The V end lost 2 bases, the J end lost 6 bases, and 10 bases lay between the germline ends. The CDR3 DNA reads TGTGCCAGCAGTTTAGGTCAAAGGGATGAAAAACTGTTTTTT. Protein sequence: CASSLGQRDEKLFF.

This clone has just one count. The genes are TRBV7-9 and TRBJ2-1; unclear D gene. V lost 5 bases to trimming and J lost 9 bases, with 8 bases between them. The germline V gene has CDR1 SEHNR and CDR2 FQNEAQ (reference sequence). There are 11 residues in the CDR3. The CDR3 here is CASSPPGEQFF. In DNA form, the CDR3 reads TGTGCCAGCAGCCCCCCAGGTGAGCAGTTCTTC.

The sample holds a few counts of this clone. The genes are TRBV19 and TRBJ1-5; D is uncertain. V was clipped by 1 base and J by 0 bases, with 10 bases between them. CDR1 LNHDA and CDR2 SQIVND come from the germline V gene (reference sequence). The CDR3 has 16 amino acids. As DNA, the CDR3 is TGTGCCAGTAGTATAGGCGCAGGCTATAGCAATCAGCCCCAGCATTTT. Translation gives CASSIGAGYSNQPQHF.

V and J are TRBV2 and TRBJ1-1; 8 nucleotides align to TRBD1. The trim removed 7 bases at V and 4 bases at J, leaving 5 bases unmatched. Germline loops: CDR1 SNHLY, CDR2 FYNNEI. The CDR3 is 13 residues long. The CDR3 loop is CASKPTGATEAFF. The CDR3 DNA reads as TGTGCCAGCAAACCGACAGGGGCCACTGAAGCTTTCTTT.

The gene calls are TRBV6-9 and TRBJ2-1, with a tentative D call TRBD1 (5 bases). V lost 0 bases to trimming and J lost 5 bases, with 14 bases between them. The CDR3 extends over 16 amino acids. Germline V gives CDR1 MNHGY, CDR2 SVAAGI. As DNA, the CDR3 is TGTGCCAGCAGTTATTCGGAAAGGGAAGGGGACAATGAGCAGTTCTTC. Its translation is CASSYSEREGDNEQFF.